The entry that follows covers one T cell receptor beta chain sequence. Its antigen is not known. Time point meaning: pre-treatment sample, taken before nivolumab and TIL therapy. The immunoSEQ assay was v3. The protocol was immunoSEQ multiplex PCR, while the TCRdb copy is restricted to in-frame clones and leaves out a portion. The table records under 65,000 clones, 75% to 90% of them present only once. This sample was taken from a study of TIL therapy for anti-PD-1-resistant metastatic lung cancer. Study-wide results and caveats: After infusion, TIL clonotypes partly replaced peripheral T cells and declined over months.

CDR1 and CDR2 (germline): MGHRA, YSYEKL. V lost 3 bases, J lost 8 bases, and 13 bases lay in between. CDR3 length equals 13 residues. The sequences come from blood, collected at baseline. The chain couples TRBV4-1 to TRBJ1-2; D is possibly TRBD1 (5 bases). The origin of this receptor is a person between 25 and 80 years old with non-small cell lung cancer. The CDR3 bases are TGCGCCAGCAGCCATTACGGGGGTTCGGGCTACACCTTC. The encoded protein is CASSHYGGSGYTF.